This T cell receptor (beta chain) was documented in a study of blood T cell repertoires in COVID-19. Whole-study context: Sites across the United States, Italy and Spain contributed samples from acute and convalescent COVID-19.

CDR3 length: 16 amino acids. After removal of 1 base from V and 12 bases from J, the junction contained 11 bases not matched to a gene. CDR1 and CDR2 (germline): SGHNT, YENEEA. This clone appeared a single time. In the authors' methods: By means of reference gene primer amplification, nucleated cell counts were estimated. Assay: immunoSEQ multiplex PCR; the TCRdb copy retains only in-frame clones and omits some. V, J and clone size reflect that table, while D and trimming were determined from the DNA. The table lists around 39,000 clones, about 80% of them singletons, with about 15% in the top ten. The sequencing input was peripheral blood. The rearrangement links TRBV11-3 to TRBJ2-1, with 11 bases aligning to TRBD1. The sequence was collected from a woman aged 70-85 years with acute or convalescent COVID-19. Here the CDR3 DNA reads TGTGCCAGCAGCTTAGGGGTTGGGACAGGGGGAGGTGTGCAGTTCTTC. Residues: CASSLGVGTGGGVQFF. Full variable domain (rest looked up from reference TRBV11-3 and TRBJ2-1): EAGVVQSPRYKIIEKKQPVAFWCNPISGHNTLYWYLQNLGQGPELLIRYENEEAVDDSQLPKDRFSAERLKGVDSTLKIQPAELGDSAVYLCASSLGVGTGGGVQFFGPGTRLTVL.